The T cell receptor beta chain under discussion was sequenced for a study of blood T cell repertoires in COVID-19. The repertoire was sequenced with immunoSEQ multiplex PCR; TCRdb's copy has only in-frame clones and lacks some. The table includes a few hundred thousand clones, 65% to 85% detected once. CDR3 length: 18 amino acids. V lost 0 bases to trimming and J lost 4 bases; unmatched junction nucleotides: 12. Germline V gene lookup returns CDR1 SGDLS and CDR2 YYNGEE. This clone was found once. Sequences were obtained from peripheral blood. The chain has TRBV9 and TRBJ2-3; TRBD2 aligns across 9 bases. The clonotype comes from a middle-aged man with active or convalescent COVID-19. Written as DNA, the CDR3 is TGTGCCAGCAGCGTAGGTATCCGAGGCGGGAGGGTCGCAGATACGCAGTATTTT. Its translation: CASSVGIRGGRVADTQYF.